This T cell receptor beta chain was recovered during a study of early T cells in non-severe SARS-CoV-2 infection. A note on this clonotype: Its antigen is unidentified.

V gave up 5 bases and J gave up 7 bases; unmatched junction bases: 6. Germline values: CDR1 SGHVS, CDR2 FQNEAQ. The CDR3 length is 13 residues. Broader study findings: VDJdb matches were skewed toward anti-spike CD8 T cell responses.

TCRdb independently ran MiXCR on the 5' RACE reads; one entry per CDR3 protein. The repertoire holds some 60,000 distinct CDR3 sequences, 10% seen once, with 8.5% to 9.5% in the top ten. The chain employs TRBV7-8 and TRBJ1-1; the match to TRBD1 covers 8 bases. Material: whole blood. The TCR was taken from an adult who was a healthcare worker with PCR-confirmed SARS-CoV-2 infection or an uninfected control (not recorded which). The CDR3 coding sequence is TGTGCCAGCAGCGCAAGGACAGGGAATGAAGCTTTCTTT. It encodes CASSARTGNEAFF. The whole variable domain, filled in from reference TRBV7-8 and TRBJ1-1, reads GAGVSQSPRYKVAKRGQDVALRCDPISGHVSLFWYQQALGQGPEFLTYFQNEAQLDKSGLPSDRFFAERPEGSVSTLKIQRTQQEDSAVYLCASSARTGNEAFFGQGTRLTVV.